Following are 4 T cell receptor beta chains from one sample sequenced in a study of molecular identifiers for immune sequencing clone quantification. TCRdb analysed the PCR reads with MiXCR anew, one entry per CDR3 protein. This table holds approximately 100,000 distinct CDR3 sequences, around 33% found once. Sequencing was performed on naive CD8+ T cells from blood, with Jurkat cell RNA spiked in. Subset noted: FACS-sorted CD8+CD4-CCR7+CD45RA+ naive T cells. These receptors came from a human donor in good health. Some libraries in this study had Jurkat cell RNA spiked in.

V gene TRBV28 combines with J gene TRBJ2-7, with D perhaps matching TRBD2 (6 bases). Germline V gene data show CDR1 as MDHEN and CDR2 as SYDVKM. This CDR3 region has 14 residues. V lost 7 bases to trimming and J lost 4 bases, with 17 bases between them. The CDR3 region is CASTPEGRAYEQYF. The CDR3 DNA sequence: TGTGCCAGCACCCCGGAGGGCAGGGCTTACGAGCAGTACTTC.

The chain employs TRBV21-1 and TRBJ2-5; the D call in the table, TRBD1, was not verified against the DNA. TRBV21-1 is a pseudogene locus. CDR3 length equals 15 residues. The CDR3 loop reads CASTPMVSQQETQYF. CDR3 DNA: TGTGCCAGCACCCCTATGGTATCGCAGCAAGAGACCCAGTACTTC.

The chain links TRBV2 to TRBJ2-7; 7 nucleotides line up with TRBD2. Per the germline V gene, CDR1 is SNHLY and CDR2 is FYNNEI. The CDR3 sequence is 13 residues long. Losses at the gene ends were 3 bases for V and 7 bases for J; bases not matched to a gene: 6. CDR3 in DNA: TGTGCCAGCAGTGAGGGGAGGGCCCGAGAGCAGTACTTC. This gives the protein CASSEGRAREQYF.

This rearrangement joins TRBV10-3 to TRBJ2-1; weak D call: TRBD2 (6 bases). The germline gives CDR1 ENHRY, CDR2 SYGVKD. V shed 6 bases and J shed 1 base, with 13 bases lying between them. CDR3 length equals 15 residues. The CDR3 is CAIREGQRSYNEQFF. CDR3 in DNA: TGTGCCATCAGGGAGGGCCAAAGATCCTACAATGAGCAGTTCTTC.